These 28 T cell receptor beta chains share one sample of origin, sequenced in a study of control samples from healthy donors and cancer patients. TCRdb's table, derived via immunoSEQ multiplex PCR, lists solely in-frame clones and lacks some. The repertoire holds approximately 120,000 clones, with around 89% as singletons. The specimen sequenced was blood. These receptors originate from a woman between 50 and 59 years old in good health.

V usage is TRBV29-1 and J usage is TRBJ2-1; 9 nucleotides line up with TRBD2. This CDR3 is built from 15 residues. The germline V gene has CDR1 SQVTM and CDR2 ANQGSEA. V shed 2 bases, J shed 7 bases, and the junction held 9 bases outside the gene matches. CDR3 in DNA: TGCAGCGTTGAAATTAGAAGCGGGAGGAGGAATGAGCAGTTCTTC. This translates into CSVEIRSGRRNEQFF.

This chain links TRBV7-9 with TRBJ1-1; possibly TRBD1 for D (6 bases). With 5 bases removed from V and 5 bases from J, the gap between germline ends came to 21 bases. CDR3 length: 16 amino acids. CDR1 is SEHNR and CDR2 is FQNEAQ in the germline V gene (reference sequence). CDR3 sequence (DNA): TGTGCCAGCAGCATTTACGGCGGAGTGAGGGGGACTGAAGCTTTCTTT. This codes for CASSIYGGVRGTEAFF.

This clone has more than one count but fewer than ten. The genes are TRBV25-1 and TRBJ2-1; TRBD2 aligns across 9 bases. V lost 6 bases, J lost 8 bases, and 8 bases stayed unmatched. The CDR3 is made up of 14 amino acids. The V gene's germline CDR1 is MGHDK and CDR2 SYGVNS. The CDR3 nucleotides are TGTGCCAGCAGCGAGGGCCTAGCGGGATATGAGCAGTTCTTC. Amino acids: CASSEGLAGYEQFF.

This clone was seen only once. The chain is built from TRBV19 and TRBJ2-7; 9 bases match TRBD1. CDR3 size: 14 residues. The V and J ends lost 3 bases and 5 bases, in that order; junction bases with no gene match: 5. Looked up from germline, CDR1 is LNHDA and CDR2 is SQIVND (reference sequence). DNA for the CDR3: TGTGCCAGTAGTATGGGACAGGGAGGACACGAGCAGTACTTC. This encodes CASSMGQGGHEQYF. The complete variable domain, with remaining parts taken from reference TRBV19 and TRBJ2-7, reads DGGITQSPKYLFRKEGQNVTLSCEQNLNHDAMYWYRQDPGQGLRLIYYSQIVNDFQKGDIAEGYSVSREKKESFPLTVTSAQKNPTAFYLCASSMGQGGHEQYFGPGTRLTVT.

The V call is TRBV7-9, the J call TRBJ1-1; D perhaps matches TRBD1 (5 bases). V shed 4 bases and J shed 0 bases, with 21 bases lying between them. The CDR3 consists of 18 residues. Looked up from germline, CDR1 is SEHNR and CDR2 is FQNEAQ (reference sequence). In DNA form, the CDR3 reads TGTGCCAGCAGCTCTTCTAATGTGGGGCAGTCGATGAACACTGAAGCTTTCTTT. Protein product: CASSSSNVGQSMNTEAFF.

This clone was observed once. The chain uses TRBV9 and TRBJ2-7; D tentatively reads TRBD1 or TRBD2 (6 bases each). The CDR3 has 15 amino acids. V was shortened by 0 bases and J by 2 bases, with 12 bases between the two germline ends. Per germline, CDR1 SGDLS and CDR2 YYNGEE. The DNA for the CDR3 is TGTGCCAGCAGCGTAGAGGGGGGTAGGGCCTACGAGCAGTACTTC. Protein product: CASSVEGGRAYEQYF. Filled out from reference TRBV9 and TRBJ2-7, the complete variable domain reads DSGVTQTPKHLITATGQRVTLRCSPRSGDLSVYWYQQSLDQGLQFLIQYYNGEERAKGNILERFSAQQFPDLHSELNLSSLELGDSALYFCASSVEGGRAYEQYFGPGTRLTVT.

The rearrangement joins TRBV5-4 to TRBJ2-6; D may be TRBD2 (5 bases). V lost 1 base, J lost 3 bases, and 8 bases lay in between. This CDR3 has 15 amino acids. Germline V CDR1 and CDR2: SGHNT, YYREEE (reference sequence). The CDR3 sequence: CASSLPGVGANVLTF. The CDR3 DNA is TGTGCCAGCAGCTTGCCCGGGGTTGGGGCCAACGTCCTGACTTTC.

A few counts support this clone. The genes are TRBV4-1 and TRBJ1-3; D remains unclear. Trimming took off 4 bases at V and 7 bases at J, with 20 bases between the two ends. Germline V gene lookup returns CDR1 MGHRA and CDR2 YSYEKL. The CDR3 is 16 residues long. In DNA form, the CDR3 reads TGCGCCAGCAGCCGAATACCGGGAGCCGATGGGAACACCATATATTTT. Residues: CASSRIPGADGNTIYF.

The CDR3 sequence: CASSQSLAGTGELFF. In DNA, the CDR3 is TGCGCCAGCAGCCAGTCACTAGCAGGAACCGGGGAGCTGTTTTTT. The genes are TRBV5-1 and TRBJ2-2, with D possibly being TRBD2 (6 bases). Trimming took 4 bases from V and 5 from J, leaving 15 bases between them. Germline V lookup: CDR1 SGHRS, CDR2 YFSETQ. There are 15 residues in the CDR3. Using reference TRBV5-1 and TRBJ2-2 for the parts outside the CDR3, the full variable domain is KAGVTQTPRYLIKTRGQQVTLSCSPISGHRSVSWYQQTPGQGLQFLFEYFSETQRNKGNFPGRFSGRQFSNSRSEMNVSTLELGDSALYLCASSQSLAGTGELFFGEGSRLTVL.

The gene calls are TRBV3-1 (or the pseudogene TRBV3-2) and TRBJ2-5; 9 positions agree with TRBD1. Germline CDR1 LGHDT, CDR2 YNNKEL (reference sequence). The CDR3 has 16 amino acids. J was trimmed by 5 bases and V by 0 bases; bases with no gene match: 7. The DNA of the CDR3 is TGTGCCAGCAGCCAAGATAGGGACAGGGTTGGCGAGACCCAGTACTTC. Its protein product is CASSQDRDRVGETQYF.

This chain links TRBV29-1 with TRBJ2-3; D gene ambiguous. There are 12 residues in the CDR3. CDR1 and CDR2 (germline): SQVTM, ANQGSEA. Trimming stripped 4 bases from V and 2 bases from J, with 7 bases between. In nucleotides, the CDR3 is TGCAGCGTTGTTATCAACACAGATACGCAGTATTTT. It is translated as CSVVINTDTQYF.

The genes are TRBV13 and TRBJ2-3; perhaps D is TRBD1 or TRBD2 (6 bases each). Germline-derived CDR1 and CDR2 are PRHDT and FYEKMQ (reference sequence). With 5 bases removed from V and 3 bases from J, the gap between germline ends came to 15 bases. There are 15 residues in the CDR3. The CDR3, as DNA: TGTGCCAGCAGCCTATACGGGGGCCCAACAGATACGCAGTATTTT. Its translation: CASSLYGGPTDTQYF.

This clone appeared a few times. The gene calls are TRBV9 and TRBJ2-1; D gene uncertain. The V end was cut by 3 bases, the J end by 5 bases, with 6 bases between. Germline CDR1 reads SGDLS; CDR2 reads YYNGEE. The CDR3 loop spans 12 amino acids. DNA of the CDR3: TGTGCCAGCAGCGCCCCAGACAATGAGCAGTTCTTC. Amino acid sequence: CASSAPDNEQFF.

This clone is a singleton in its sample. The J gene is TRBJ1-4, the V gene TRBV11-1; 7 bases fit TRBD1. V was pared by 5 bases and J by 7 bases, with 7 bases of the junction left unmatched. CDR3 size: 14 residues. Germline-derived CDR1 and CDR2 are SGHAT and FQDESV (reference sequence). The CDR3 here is CASSLTGSGEKLFF. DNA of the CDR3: TGTGCCAGCAGCCTGACAGGGTCCGGTGAAAAACTGTTTTTT.

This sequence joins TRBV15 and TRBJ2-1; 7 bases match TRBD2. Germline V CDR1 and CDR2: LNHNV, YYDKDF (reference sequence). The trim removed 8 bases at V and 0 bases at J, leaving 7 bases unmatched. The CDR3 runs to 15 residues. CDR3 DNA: TGTGCCACCCATCTCCGGGAGGACTCCTACAATGAGCAGTTCTTC. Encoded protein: CATHLREDSYNEQFF.

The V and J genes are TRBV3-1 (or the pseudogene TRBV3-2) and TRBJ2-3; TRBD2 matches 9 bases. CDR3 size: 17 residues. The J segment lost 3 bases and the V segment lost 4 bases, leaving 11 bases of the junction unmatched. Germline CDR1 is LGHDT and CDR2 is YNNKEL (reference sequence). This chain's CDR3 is CASSPIGRGGFTDTQYF. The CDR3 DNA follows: TGTGCCAGCAGCCCGATAGGGCGGGGGGGCTTTACAGATACGCAGTATTTT.

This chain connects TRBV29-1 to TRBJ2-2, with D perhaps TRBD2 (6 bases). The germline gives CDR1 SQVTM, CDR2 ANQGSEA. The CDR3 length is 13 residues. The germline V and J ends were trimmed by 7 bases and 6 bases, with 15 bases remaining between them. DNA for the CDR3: TGCAGCGCATACGGGGGAAGGGCCGGGGAGCTGTTTTTT. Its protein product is CSAYGGRAGELFF.

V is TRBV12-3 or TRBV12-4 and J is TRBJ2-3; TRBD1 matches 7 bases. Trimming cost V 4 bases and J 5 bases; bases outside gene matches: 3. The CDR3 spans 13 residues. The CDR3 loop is CASSSGTEDTQYF. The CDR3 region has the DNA TGTGCCAGCAGTTCGGGGACAGAAGATACGCAGTATTTT.

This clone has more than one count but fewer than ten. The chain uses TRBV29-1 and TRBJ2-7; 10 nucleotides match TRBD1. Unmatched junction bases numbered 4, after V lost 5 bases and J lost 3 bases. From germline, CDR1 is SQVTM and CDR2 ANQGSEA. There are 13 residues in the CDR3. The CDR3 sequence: CSVSRDRGYEQYF. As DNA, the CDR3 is TGCAGCGTTTCCCGGGACAGGGGCTACGAGCAGTACTTC.

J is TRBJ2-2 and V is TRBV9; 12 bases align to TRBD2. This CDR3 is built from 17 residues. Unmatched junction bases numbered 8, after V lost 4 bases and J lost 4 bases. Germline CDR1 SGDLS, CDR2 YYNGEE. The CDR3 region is CASSSRTSGDFTGELFF. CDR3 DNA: TGTGCCAGCAGCTCACGGACTAGCGGGGATTTCACCGGGGAGCTGTTTTTT.

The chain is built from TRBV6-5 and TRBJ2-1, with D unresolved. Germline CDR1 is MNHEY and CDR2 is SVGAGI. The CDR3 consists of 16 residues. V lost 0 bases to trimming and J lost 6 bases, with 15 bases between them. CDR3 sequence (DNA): TGTGCCAGCAGTTACTCAGAGCTCATCGGCTCCAATGAGCAGTTCTTC. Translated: CASSYSELIGSNEQFF.

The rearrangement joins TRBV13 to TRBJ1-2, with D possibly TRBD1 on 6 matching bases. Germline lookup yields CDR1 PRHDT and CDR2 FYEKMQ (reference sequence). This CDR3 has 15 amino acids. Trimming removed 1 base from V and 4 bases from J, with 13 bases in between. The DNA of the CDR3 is TGTGCCAGCAGCTTAGCGTCAGGGGTTGGCTATGGCTACACCTTC. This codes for CASSLASGVGYGYTF.

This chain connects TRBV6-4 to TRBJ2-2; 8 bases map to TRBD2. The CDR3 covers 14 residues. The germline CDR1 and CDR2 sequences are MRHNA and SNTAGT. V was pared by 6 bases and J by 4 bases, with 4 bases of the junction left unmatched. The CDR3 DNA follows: TGTGCCAGCAGAGAGCGGGAGATCACCGGGGAGCTGTTTTTT. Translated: CASREREITGELFF.

CDR3: CASSFDLANSYEQYF. The CDR3 coding sequence is TGTGCCAGCAGCTTTGACCTGGCAAACTCCTACGAGCAGTACTTC. The rearrangement links TRBV11-2 to TRBJ2-7; D unresolved. V was pared by 3 bases and J by 0 bases, with 12 bases between. The CDR3 length is 15 residues. Germline assignment: CDR1 SGHAT and CDR2 FQNNGV.

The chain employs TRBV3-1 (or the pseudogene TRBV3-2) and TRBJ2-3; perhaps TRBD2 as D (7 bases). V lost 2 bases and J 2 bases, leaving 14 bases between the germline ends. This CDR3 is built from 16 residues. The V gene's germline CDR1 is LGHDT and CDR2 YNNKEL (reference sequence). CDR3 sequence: CASSQYGGPNTDTQYF. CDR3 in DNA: TGTGCCAGCAGCCAATACGGGGGGCCAAACACAGATACGCAGTATTTT.

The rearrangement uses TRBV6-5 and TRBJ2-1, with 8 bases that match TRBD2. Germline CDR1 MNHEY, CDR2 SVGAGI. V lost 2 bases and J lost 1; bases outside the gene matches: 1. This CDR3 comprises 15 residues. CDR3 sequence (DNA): TGTGCCAGCAGTTACCCTAGCGGGTCCTACAATGAGCAGTTCTTC. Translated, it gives CASSYPSGSYNEQFF.

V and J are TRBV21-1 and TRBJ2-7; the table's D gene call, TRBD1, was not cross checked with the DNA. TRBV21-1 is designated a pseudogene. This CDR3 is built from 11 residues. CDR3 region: CARGQGGEQYV. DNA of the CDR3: TGTGCCAGGGGACAGGGGGGAGAGCAGTACGTC.

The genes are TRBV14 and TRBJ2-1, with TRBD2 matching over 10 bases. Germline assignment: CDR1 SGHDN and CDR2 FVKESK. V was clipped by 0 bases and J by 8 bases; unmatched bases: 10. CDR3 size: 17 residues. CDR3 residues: CASSQDRLAGALDEQFF. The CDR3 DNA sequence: TGTGCCAGCAGCCAAGATCGGCTAGCGGGAGCCTTGGATGAGCAGTTCTTC.